What follows is one T cell receptor (beta chain) and its context. The sample belongs to a study of blood T cell repertoires in COVID-19. Looked up from germline, CDR1 is MNHEY and CDR2 is SVGAGI. This CDR3 spans 16 amino acids. V was pared by 0 bases and J by 3 bases, with 3 bases of the junction left unmatched. Method: immunoSEQ multiplex PCR; TCRdb's copy keeps in-frame clones and lacks some. Of 40,000 or so clones listed, about 90% were seen once; the top ten hold approximately 26%. The chain couples TRBV6-5 to TRBJ2-1; 9 bases map to TRBD2. The sequence was collected from a man in his 60s with active or convalescent COVID-19. Input material: peripheral blood. CDR3 sequence: CASSYSSTSGYNEQFF. As DNA, the CDR3 is TGTGCCAGCAGTTACTCGTCGACTAGCGGCTACAATGAGCAGTTCTTC.